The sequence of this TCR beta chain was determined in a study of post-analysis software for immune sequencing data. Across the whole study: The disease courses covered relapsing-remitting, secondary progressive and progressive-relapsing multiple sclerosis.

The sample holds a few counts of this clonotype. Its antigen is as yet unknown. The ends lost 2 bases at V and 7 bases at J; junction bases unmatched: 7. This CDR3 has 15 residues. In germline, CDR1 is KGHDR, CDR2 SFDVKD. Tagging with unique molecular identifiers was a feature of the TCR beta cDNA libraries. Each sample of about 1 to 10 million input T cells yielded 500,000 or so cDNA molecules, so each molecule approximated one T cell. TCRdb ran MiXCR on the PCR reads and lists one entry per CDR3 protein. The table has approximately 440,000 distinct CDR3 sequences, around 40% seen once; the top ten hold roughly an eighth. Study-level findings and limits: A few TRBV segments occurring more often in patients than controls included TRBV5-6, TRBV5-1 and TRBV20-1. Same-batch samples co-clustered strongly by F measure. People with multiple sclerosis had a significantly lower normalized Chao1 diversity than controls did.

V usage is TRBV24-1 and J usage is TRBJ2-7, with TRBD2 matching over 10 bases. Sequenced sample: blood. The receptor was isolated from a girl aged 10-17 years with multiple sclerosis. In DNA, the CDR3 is TGTGCCACCAGTGATTGGGCTAGCGGGAGTGAAGAGCAGTACTTC. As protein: CATSDWASGSEEQYF.